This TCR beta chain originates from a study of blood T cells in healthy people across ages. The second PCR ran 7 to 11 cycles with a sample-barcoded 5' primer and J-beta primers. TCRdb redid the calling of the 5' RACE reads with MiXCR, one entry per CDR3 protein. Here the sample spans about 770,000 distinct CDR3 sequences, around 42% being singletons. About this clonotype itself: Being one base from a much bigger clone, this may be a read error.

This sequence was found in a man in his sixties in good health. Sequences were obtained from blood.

This CDR3 reads CSARSLEQFF. The CDR3 bases are TGCAGCGCCCGCAGCCTAGAGCAGTTCTTC. V usage is TRBV29-1 and J usage is TRBJ2-1; no clear D gene. Trimming stripped 7 bases from V and 10 bases from J, with 11 bases between. This CDR3 region has 10 residues. Germline-derived CDR1 and CDR2 are SQVTM and ANQGSEA.